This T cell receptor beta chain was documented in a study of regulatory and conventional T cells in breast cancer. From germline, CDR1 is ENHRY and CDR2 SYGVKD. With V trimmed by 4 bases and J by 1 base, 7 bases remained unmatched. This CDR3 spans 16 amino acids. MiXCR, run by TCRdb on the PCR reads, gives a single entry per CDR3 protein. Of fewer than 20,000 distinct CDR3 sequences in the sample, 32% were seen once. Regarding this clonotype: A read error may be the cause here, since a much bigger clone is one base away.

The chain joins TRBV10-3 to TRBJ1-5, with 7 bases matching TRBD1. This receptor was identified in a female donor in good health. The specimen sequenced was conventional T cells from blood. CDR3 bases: TGTGCCATCAGTGGATCGACAGGGTTGAGCAATCAGCCCCAGCATTTT. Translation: CAISGSTGLSNQPQHF.